This TCR beta chain was obtained from a study of control samples from healthy donors and cancer patients. The CDR3 spans 13 residues. With 6 bases removed from V and 7 bases from J, the gap between germline ends came to 13 bases. The germline gives CDR1 LGHNT, CDR2 FRNRAP. TCRdb's table, derived via immunoSEQ multiplex PCR, lists solely in-frame clones and lacks some. In the table there are 100,000 to 150,000 clones, around 90% of which are singletons. The specimen was blood. This sequence originates from a man younger than 35 in good health. The rearrangement uses TRBV12-5 and TRBJ1-5; tentative D call: TRBD1 (5 bases). CDR3: CASGSMRGQPQHF. DNA of the CDR3: TGTGCTAGTGGCTCCATGAGGGGACAGCCCCAGCATTTT.